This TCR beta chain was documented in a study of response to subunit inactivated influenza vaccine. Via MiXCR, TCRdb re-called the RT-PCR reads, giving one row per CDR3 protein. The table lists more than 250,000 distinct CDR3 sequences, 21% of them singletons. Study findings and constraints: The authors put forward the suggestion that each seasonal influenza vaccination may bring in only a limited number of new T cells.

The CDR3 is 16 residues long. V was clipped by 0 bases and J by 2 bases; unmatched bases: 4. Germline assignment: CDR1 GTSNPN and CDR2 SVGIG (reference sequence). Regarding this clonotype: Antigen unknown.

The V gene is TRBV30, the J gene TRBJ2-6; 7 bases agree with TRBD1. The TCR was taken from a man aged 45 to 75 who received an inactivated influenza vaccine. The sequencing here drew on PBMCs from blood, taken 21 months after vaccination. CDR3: CAWSVLGGAGANVLTF. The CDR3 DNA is TGTGCCTGGAGTGTACTAGGGGGCGCTGGGGCCAACGTCCTGACTTTC.